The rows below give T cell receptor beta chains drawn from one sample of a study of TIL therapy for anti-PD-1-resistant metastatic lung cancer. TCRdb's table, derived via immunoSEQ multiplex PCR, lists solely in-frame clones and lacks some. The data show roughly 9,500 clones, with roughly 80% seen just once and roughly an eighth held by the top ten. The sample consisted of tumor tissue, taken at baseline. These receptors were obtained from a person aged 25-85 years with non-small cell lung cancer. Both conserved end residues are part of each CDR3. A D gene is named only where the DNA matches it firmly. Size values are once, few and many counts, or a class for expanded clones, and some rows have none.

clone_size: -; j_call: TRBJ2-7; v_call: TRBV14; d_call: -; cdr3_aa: CASSHTLGGEWRYEQYF; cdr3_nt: TGTGCCAGCAGCCACACCCTCGGTGGCGAATGGAGATACGAGCAGTACTTC
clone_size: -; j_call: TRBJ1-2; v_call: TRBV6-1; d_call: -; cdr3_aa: CASSGRQLIYGHTF; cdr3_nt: TGTGCCAGCAGTGGTCGGCAGCTCATCTATGGCCACACCTTC
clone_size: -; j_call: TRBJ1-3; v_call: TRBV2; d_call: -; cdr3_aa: CATQKGGSISGNTIYF; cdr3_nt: TGTGCCACACAGAAGGGAGGCTCAATTTCTGGAAACACCATATATTTT
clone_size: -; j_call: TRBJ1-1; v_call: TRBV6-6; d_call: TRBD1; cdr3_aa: CASSYGQGDTEAFF; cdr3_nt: TGTGCCAGCAGTTACGGACAGGGTGACACTGAAGCTTTCTTT
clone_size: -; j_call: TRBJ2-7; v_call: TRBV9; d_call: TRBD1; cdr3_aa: CASSRDRGIDEQYF; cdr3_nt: TGTGCCAGCAGCCGGGACAGGGGGATCGACGAGCAGTACTTC
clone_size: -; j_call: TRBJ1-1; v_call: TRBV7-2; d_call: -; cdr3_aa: CASRISGLNTEAFF; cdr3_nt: TGTGCCAGCAGGATATCTGGGCTGAACACTGAAGCTTTCTTT
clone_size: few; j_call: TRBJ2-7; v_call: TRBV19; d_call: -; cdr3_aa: CASSWGLDEQYF; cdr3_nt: TGTGCCAGTAGTTGGGGACTCGACGAGCAGTACTTC
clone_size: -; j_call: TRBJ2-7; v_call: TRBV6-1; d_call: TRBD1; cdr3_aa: CASSVGTGGDEQYF; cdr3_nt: TGTGCCAGCAGTGTTGGGACAGGGGGCGACGAGCAGTACTTC
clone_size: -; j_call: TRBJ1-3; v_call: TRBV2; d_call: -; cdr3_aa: CASTTTSGNTIYF; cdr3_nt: TGTGCCAGCACCACTACCTCTGGAAACACCATATATTTT
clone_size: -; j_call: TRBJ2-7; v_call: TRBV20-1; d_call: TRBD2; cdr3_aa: CSALGGYEQYF; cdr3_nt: TGCAGTGCTTTGGGGGGGTACGAGCAGTACTTC
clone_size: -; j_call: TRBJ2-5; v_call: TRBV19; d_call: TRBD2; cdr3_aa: CASSGLAGIQETQYF; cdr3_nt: TGTGCCAGTAGTGGACTAGCGGGGATCCAAGAGACCCAGTACTTC
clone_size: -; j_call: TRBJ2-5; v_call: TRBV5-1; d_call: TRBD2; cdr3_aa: CASSRGGTDQETQYF; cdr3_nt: TGCGCCAGCAGCCGCGGGGGGACGGATCAAGAGACCCAGTACTTC
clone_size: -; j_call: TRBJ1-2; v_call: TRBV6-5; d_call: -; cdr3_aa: CASSFFGFGQSGYTF; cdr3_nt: TGTGCCAGCAGTTTCTTCGGATTCGGGCAGAGTGGCTACACCTTC
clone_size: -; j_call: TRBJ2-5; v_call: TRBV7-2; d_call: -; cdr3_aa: CASSIRRTQYVQYF; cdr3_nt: TGTGCCAGCAGCATCCGGCGGACTCAATATGTCCAGTACTTC
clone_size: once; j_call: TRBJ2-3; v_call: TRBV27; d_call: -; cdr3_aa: CASILTGTDTQYF; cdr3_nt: TGTGCCAGCATTCTAACAGGGACAGATACGCAGTATTTT
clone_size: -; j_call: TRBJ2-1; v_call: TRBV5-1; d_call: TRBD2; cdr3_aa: CASSFSERGYEQFF; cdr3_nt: TGCGCCAGCAGCTTCTCTGAGCGGGGATATGAGCAGTTCTTC
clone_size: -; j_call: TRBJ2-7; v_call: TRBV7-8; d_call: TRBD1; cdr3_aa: CASSFGTGAYAYSYEQYF; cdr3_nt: TGTGCCAGCAGCTTCGGGACAGGGGCCTACGCCTACTCCTACGAGCAGTACTTC
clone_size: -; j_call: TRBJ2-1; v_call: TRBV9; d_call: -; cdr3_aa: CASSVDLGSYNEQFF; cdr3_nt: TGTGCCAGCAGCGTAGATCTGGGATCCTACAATGAGCAGTTCTTC
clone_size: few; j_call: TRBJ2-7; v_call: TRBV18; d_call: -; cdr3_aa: CASTGAAAYEQYF; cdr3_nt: TGTGCCAGTACCGGTGCGGCGGCCTACGAGCAGTACTTC
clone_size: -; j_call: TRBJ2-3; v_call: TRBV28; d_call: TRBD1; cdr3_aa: CASSFSQGAPGADTQYF; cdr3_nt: TGTGCCAGCAGTTTTAGTCAGGGGGCGCCGGGGGCAGATACGCAGTATTTT
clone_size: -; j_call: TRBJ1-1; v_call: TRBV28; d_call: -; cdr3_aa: CASRGKPTGNTEAFF; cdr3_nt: TGTGCCAGCAGGGGAAAACCGACAGGGAACACTGAAGCTTTCTTT
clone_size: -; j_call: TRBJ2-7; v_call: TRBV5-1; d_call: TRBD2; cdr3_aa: CASSLGGGVAYEQYF; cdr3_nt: TGCGCCAGCAGCTTGGGTGGGGGGGTAGCCTACGAGCAGTACTTC